The next 23 T cell receptor beta chains were all read from a single sample in a study of tumor and adjacent non-tumor tissue in lung cancer. Three rounds of nested PCR, following a modified ARM-PCR protocol, produced the TCRbeta library. One entry per CDR3 protein, called by TCRdb with MiXCR from the multiplex PCR reads. The sample has roughly 43,000 distinct CDR3 sequences; 60% are singletons. This sample's RNA came from whole unsorted tissue. This non-tumor lung sample came from over 3 cm beyond the tumor edge. The source material was distant non-tumor lung tissue. These receptors all stem from a man over 45 with non-small cell lung cancer.

This clonotype was seen many times. The chain recombines TRBV6-5 with TRBJ2-7, with 8 positions matching TRBD1. This CDR3 has 14 residues. J was trimmed by 1 base and V by 5 bases; bases with no gene match: 4. Germline CDR1 is MNHEY and CDR2 is SVGAGI. The CDR3 DNA sequence: TGTGCCAGCAGTCCAGACAGGGGTTCCTACGAGCAGTACTTC. Protein product: CASSPDRGSYEQYF.

The rearrangement links TRBV11-2 to TRBJ2-1; 10 bases match TRBD2. CDR1 and CDR2 from the germline V gene are SGHAT and FQNNGV. The V segment lost 4 bases and the J segment 2 bases; nucleotides outside the gene matches: 17. CDR3 size: 20 residues. The CDR3 DNA follows: TGTGCCAGCAGCTCTTTTGGGATAACACTAGCGGGGCCTGCCTACAATGAGCAGTTCTTC. Encoded protein: CASSSFGITLAGPAYNEQFF.

About this clonotype itself: With a much larger clone just one base away, this may be a read error. The chain recombines TRBV29-1 with TRBJ2-3; D not resolved. The J call is uncertain, as TRBJ1-5 better fits the DNA end. CDR1 is SQVTM, CDR2 ANQGSEA, per germline. CDR3 length: 12 residues. The CDR3 DNA follows: TGCAGCGTTGAAGGACTCCTGAATACGCAGCATTTT. This gives the protein CSVEGLLNTQHF.

Worth noting for this clonotype: Being one base from a much bigger clone, this may be a read error. The V call is TRBV7-9, the J call TRBJ1-2; 10 bases line up with TRBD1. This CDR3 comprises 14 residues. Germline V gene lookup returns CDR1 SEHNR and CDR2 FQNEAQ (reference sequence). As DNA, the CDR3 is TGTGACAGCAGCTCTGGACAGGGGGAGAGTGGCTACACCTTC. Amino acid sequence: CDSSSGQGESGYTF. The variable domain in full, with the rest retrieved from reference TRBV7-9 and TRBJ1-2, is DTGVSQNPRHKITKRGQNVTFRCDPISEHNRLYWYRQTLGQGPEFLTYFQNEAQLEKSRLLSDRFSAERPKGSFSTLEIQRTEQGDSAMYLCDSSSGQGESGYTFGSGTRLTVV.

A note on this clonotype: This sequence may be a read error, since a much larger clone differs from it by one base. This chain joins TRBV20-1 and TRBJ1-1, with D maybe TRBD1 (5 bases). CDR3 length equals 12 residues. Germline assignment: CDR1 DFQATT and CDR2 SNEGSKA (reference sequence). The CDR3 here is CSARGGGAEALF. CDR3 in DNA: TGCAGTGCTAGAGGAGGAGGGGCCGAAGCTCTCTTT.

Points on this clonotype: A read error may produce the germline difference seen at one junction end. This chain links TRBV6-1 with TRBJ1-5, with 12 bases matching TRBD1. The CDR3 runs 15 residues. CDR1 is MNHNS, CDR2 SASEGT, per germline. CDR3 region: CPSSDRDRGHQPQHF. The CDR3 nucleotides are TGTCCCAGCAGTGACCGGGACAGGGGGCATCAGCCCCAGCATTTT.

At least ten counts were recorded for this clonotype. The chain is built from TRBV10-3 and TRBJ2-7, with TRBD1 as a possible D gene (6 bases). The germline V gene has CDR1 ENHRY and CDR2 SYGVKD. The CDR3 length is 13 residues. V dropped 10 bases and J dropped 3 bases, with 16 bases sitting between them. The CDR3: CATSPRQDYEQYF. CDR3 in DNA: TGTGCCACTTCGCCTCGACAGGACTACGAGCAGTACTTC.

This clonotype was picked up many times. The chain recombines TRBV24-1 with TRBJ2-5; TRBD1 aligns across 7 bases. The CDR3 length is 16 residues. V lost 7 bases to trimming and J lost 4 bases; unmatched junction nucleotides: 14. From germline, CDR1 is KGHDR and CDR2 SFDVKD. The CDR3 coding sequence is TGTGCCACCAGCCAAACGGCCACAGGGGCCGGAGAGACCCAGTACTTC. Protein product: CATSQTATGAGETQYF.

This clonotype was picked up many times. The rearrangement links TRBV11-2 to TRBJ2-7; D unresolved. Trimming shortened V by 1 base and J by 3 bases, and 10 bases separated the two germline ends. The germline V gene encodes CDR1 SGHAT and CDR2 FQNNGV. The CDR3 covers 14 residues. CDR3 coding DNA: TGTGCCAGCAGCTTAGGAGGAAATGGCTACGAGCAGTACTTC. It translates to CASSLGGNGYEQYF.

This clonotype showed up many times. V usage is TRBV2 and J usage is TRBJ2-1; 10 bases match TRBD2. The CDR3 has 16 amino acids. After removal of 6 bases from V and 7 bases from J, the junction contained 12 bases not matched to a gene. The V gene's germline CDR1 is SNHLY and CDR2 FYNNEI. This chain's CDR3 is CASSLGLAEGRNEQFF. The CDR3 nucleotides read TGTGCCAGCAGCCTCGGACTAGCGGAGGGAAGGAATGAGCAGTTCTTC.

As regards this clonotype: Just one base apart from a much larger clone, this may be a read error. The chain combines TRBV29-1 with TRBJ2-7; D unresolved. CDR3 size: 11 residues. CDR1 is SQVTM, CDR2 ANQGSEA, per germline. V gave up 3 bases and J gave up 3 bases, with 6 bases separating them. CDR3: CSVDINYEQYF. The CDR3 bases are TGCAGCGTTGACATAAACTACGAGCAGTACTTC.

As concerns this clonotype: Mismatch with germline at one junction end may stem from a read error. The chain uses TRBV5-6 and TRBJ1-2; D unresolved. Germline CDR1 reads SGHDT; CDR2 reads YYEEEE. The CDR3 totals 13 residues. CDR3 bases: TGTGCCAGCAGCTTACGGGATATCTATGCCTACACCTTC. Amino acids: CASSLRDIYAYTF.

As for this clonotype: The final CDR3 position lacks the conserved phenylalanine or tryptophan, pointing to a likely read error. This CDR3 reads CASREGWTSEQFL. For the CDR3, the DNA is TGTGCCAGCAGAGAAGGTTGGACTAGTGAACAGTTCCTC. J is TRBJ2-1 and V is TRBV6-1, with 7 bases aligning to TRBD2. The CDR3 consists of 13 residues. Germline V gene lookup returns CDR1 MNHNS and CDR2 SASEGT.

The chain's CDR3 is CASRSVRGRHEQYF. CDR3 nucleotide sequence: TGTGCCAGCAGGTCGGTGAGAGGGCGGCACGAGCAGTACTTC. This chain uses TRBV25-1 with TRBJ2-7, with D possibly matching TRBD2 (5 bases). V was trimmed by 6 bases and J by 5 bases, leaving 17 bases between them. Germline assignment: CDR1 MGHDK and CDR2 SYGVNS. This CDR3 contains 14 residues.

This clonotype ranks as medium-sized (0.01 to 0.1%). The chain has TRBV6-6 and TRBJ2-7, with no clear D. This CDR3 is built from 13 residues. Trimming shortened V by 5 bases and J by 6 bases, and 14 bases separated the two germline ends. CDR1 is MNHNY, CDR2 SVGAGI, per germline (reference sequence). For the CDR3, the DNA is TGTGCCAGCAGTGGACGTCTCTTGGGCGAGCAGTACTTC. Amino acids: CASSGRLLGEQYF.

With regard to this clonotype: At one boundary the junction diverges from the germline segment, which might be a read error. The V gene is TRBV10-2, the J gene TRBJ2-5; no clear D. Germline CDR1 is WSHSY and CDR2 is SAAADI. CDR3 length: 12 residues. This chain's CDR3 is CATAPRQETQYF. The CDR3 DNA reads TGCGCCACCGCTCCCCGCCAAGAGACCCAGTATTTC.

J is TRBJ2-1 and V is TRBV11-1, with D unresolved. Trimming shortened V by 8 bases and J by 4 bases, and 18 bases separated the two germline ends. The CDR3 extends over 15 amino acids. The germline V gene encodes CDR1 SGHAT and CDR2 FQDESV (reference sequence). The CDR3 here is CASGPTVSRYNEQFF. CDR3 sequence (DNA): TGTGCCAGCGGCCCGACGGTTAGCCGGTACAATGAGCAGTTCTTC.

This clonotype was detected only a few times. A clone one base away is much larger, so this may be a read error. The rearrangement uses TRBV6-2 or TRBV6-3 and TRBJ2-7; tentative D call: TRBD1 (6 bases). CDR1 MNHEY and CDR2 SVGEGT come from the germline V gene. The CDR3 has 12 residues. Trimming stripped 11 bases from V and 2 bases from J, with 13 bases between. CDR3 sequence: CAAGWGPYEQYF. CDR3 coding DNA: TGTGCCGCCGGATGGGGGCCCTACGAGCAGTACTTC.

There are many counts of this clonotype. This chain links TRBV29-1 with TRBJ2-5; D remains ambiguous. V was cut by 4 bases and J by 1 base, with 10 bases left in between. The CDR3 consists of 13 residues. Looked up from germline, CDR1 is SQVTM and CDR2 is ANQGSEA. CDR3 residues: CSVVSGSQETQYF. The CDR3, as DNA: TGCAGCGTTGTTTCAGGTAGCCAAGAGACCCAGTACTTC.

Turning to this clonotype: One junction end disagrees with the germline gene, perhaps due to a read error. The rearrangement joins TRBV6-5 to TRBJ2-1; TRBD1 is a possible D gene (6 bases). This CDR3 has 13 amino acids. Germline CDR1 is MNHEY and CDR2 is SVGAGI. CDR3 residues: CVSGPDSPNEQFF. CDR3 nucleotide sequence: TGTGTCAGCGGCCCGGACAGCCCCAATGAGCAGTTCTTC.

By share, this clonotype counts as medium-sized. This chain uses TRBV11-3 with TRBJ2-7, with 9 bases matching TRBD1. The CDR3 spans 15 residues. J was trimmed by 3 bases and V by 5 bases; bases with no gene match: 8. The germline CDR1 and CDR2 sequences are SGHNT and YENEEA. The DNA for the CDR3 is TGTGCCAGCAGCCCGGGACAGGGACTACTCTACGAGCAGTACTTC. Amino acids: CASSPGQGLLYEQYF.

In the case of this clonotype: At one end the junction does not follow the germline gene, possibly because of a read error. The chain links TRBV6-6 to TRBJ2-3; 8 positions agree with TRBD2. Germline V CDR1 and CDR2: MNHNY, SVGAGI (reference sequence). The CDR3 length is 18 residues. The CDR3 DNA is TGTGCCAGCAGTTACCAAGGGATTAGCGGGATTGGCACAGATATGCAGTATTTT. This translates into CASSYQGISGIGTDMQYF.

This clonotype came up many times. The chain joins TRBV6-5 to TRBJ2-7; tentatively, D is TRBD2 (6 bases). There are 11 residues in the CDR3. Trimming removed 6 bases from V and 8 bases from J, with 11 bases in between. Germline V gene sequence: CDR1 MNHEY, CDR2 SVGAGI. CDR3 DNA: TGTGCCAGCAGCCCTGGAGGGAAGCAGTACTTC. It yields the protein CASSPGGKQYF.